The entry below describes one T cell receptor (beta chain). Its specificity is unknown. The data originate from a study of T cells expressing NK-cell markers. Study information: Sorted CD3+CD56+NKG2C+, CD3+CD56+NKG2C- and CD3+CD56-NKG2C+ T cells provided the TCR beta repertoires.

Template switching by 5'RACE with UMIs generated the TCR beta cDNA. TCRdb reanalyzed the 5' RACE reads and collapses them to one entry per CDR3 protein, without DNA. This table holds 440,000 or so distinct CDR3 sequences. Study results and caveats: The share of CD8+ T cells held by dominant NKG2C+ clonotypes was about 1.0-7.5% in several donors. The CD3+CD56-NKG2C+ fraction of several donors was likewise dominated by these clonotypes.

In germline, CDR1 is SGHAT, CDR2 FQNNGV. The CDR3 extends over 15 amino acids. This sequence joins TRBV11-2 and TRBJ2-3; TCRdb selects TRBD1, and the lack of DNA leaves this call unchecked. Sequencing input: blood T cells: a sorted CD56 or NKG2C T cell subset, CD4+ or CD8+ T cells, or bulk PBMC T cells (not recorded which). This receptor was identified in a woman between 18 and 70 years old in good health. The CDR3: CASSLEGQGEDTQYF.